The next 30 T cell receptor beta chains were all read from a single sample in a study of T cells after yellow fever vaccination. TCRdb reprocessed the 5' RACE reads via MiXCR and lists one record per CDR3 protein. The table has more than 25,000 distinct CDR3 sequences, around 5.8% seen once. The sequenced sample was PBMCs, either bulk or a sorted T-cell subset (CD4+, CD8+, memory, or dextramer-sorted; not recorded which), obtained on the day of the yellow fever booster vaccination. The source of these receptors is a man between 25 and 39 years old who received the YFV17D yellow fever vaccine.

The V call is TRBV5-6, the J call TRBJ2-3; D call uncertain. Trimming shortened V by 4 bases and J by 2 bases, and 11 bases separated the two germline ends. The CDR3 is made up of 14 amino acids. Germline CDR1 SGHDT, CDR2 YYEEEE. This chain's CDR3 is CASSRIDNTDTQYF. CDR3 sequence (DNA): TGTGCCAGCAGCAGGATAGACAACACAGATACGCAGTATTTT.

The gene calls are TRBV7-9 and TRBJ2-7; D is unclear. Germline V gene sequence: CDR1 SEHNR, CDR2 FQNEAQ (reference sequence). The CDR3 is 13 amino acids. V was clipped by 5 bases and J by 7 bases, with 15 bases between them. The CDR3 region has the DNA TGTGCCAGCAGCCGAAGCGTGATCTATGAGCAGTACTTC. Translated, it gives CASSRSVIYEQYF. The full variable domain, with the rest looked up from reference TRBV7-9 and TRBJ2-7, is DTGVSQNPRHKITKRGQNVTFRCDPISEHNRLYWYRQTLGQGPEFLTYFQNEAQLEKSRLLSDRFSAERPKGSFSTLEIQRTEQGDSAMYLCASSRSVIYEQYFGPGTRLTVT.

In this sample, this clonotype turned up many times. The CDR3 spells CASIQGGSYGYTF. CDR3 nucleotides: TGTGCCAGCATCCAGGGTGGTTCCTATGGCTACACCTTC. J is TRBJ1-2 and V is TRBV7-9, with D possibly being TRBD1 (5 bases). This CDR3 has 13 amino acids. Trimming removed 7 bases at V and 4 bases at J, with 13 bases between. Germline V gives CDR1 SEHNR, CDR2 FQNEAQ (reference sequence).

This clonotype showed up just a few times. The DNA is omitted, as the CDR3 cannot be located on it reliably, and the CDR3 follows TCRdb's listing. The chain joins TRBV6-9 to TRBJ1-1; the table's D gene call, TRBD1, was not cross checked with the DNA. Germline assignment: CDR1 MNHGY and CDR2 SVAAGI. Termini included, the CDR3 measures 18 amino acids. CDR3 loop: CANYACGDLGQGNTEAFF.

There are many counts of this clonotype. The rearrangement links TRBV5-1 to TRBJ2-2, with a tentative D call TRBD1 (5 bases). Germline V gene sequence: CDR1 SGHRS, CDR2 YFSETQ. V lost 1 base, J lost 3 bases, and 7 bases lay in between. This CDR3 has 14 amino acids. CDR3 sequence reads: CASSLLGDTGELFF. CDR3 coding DNA: TGCGCCAGCAGCTTGCTAGGGGACACCGGGGAGCTGTTTTTT.

This clonotype was counted at least ten times. The chain employs TRBV27 and TRBJ2-7; 7 positions agree with TRBD2. The V gene's germline CDR1 is MNHEY and CDR2 SMNVEV (reference sequence). V lost 3 bases, J lost 7 bases, and 6 bases stayed unmatched. The CDR3 extends over 13 amino acids. CDR3: CASSFGGSREQYF. The CDR3 coding sequence is TGTGCCAGCAGTTTTGGCGGGAGTAGGGAGCAGTACTTC.

There are a few counts of this clonotype. The chain uses TRBV9 and TRBJ1-1; D unresolved. V lost 3 bases and J 4 bases, leaving 16 bases between the germline ends. Germline V lookup: CDR1 SGDLS, CDR2 YYNGEE. The CDR3 is 15 residues long. CDR3 protein: CASSDSRTTPTEAFF. The CDR3 DNA sequence: TGTGCCAGCAGCGATAGTAGGACTACCCCCACTGAAGCTTTCTTT.

This clonotype was picked up many times. The gene calls are TRBV30 and TRBJ2-1; 11 bases are shared with TRBD2. This CDR3 is 13 amino acids long. The V segment lost 8 bases and the J segment 6 bases; nucleotides outside the gene matches: 6. Germline values: CDR1 GTSNPN, CDR2 SVGIG (reference sequence). CDR3 sequence reads: CASQGLAANEQFF. DNA of the CDR3: TGTGCCAGCCAGGGACTAGCGGCCAATGAGCAGTTCTTC.

This clonotype was picked up a small number of times. The CDR3 nucleotides are TGTGCCAGCAGACGGGACCCCGCGAGCTCCTATAATTCACCCCTCCACTTT. Protein product: CASRRDPASSYNSPLHF. The V call is TRBV6-2 or TRBV6-3, the J call TRBJ1-6; the D gene is possibly TRBD1 (5 bases). V lost 6 bases and J 0 bases, leaving 15 bases between the germline ends. From germline, CDR1 is MNHEY and CDR2 SVGEGT. The CDR3 runs 17 residues.

This clonotype was counted at least ten times. The chain joins TRBV6-5 to TRBJ1-2; D unresolved. Trimming shortened V by 6 bases and J by 5 bases, and 13 bases separated the two germline ends. The CDR3 contains 13 residues. Germline V gives CDR1 MNHEY, CDR2 SVGAGI. The CDR3 reads CASSSRPDYGYTF. The CDR3 DNA reads TGTGCCAGCAGCTCCCGGCCCGATTATGGCTACACCTTC.

This clonotype was seen just once. This rearrangement joins TRBV7-2 to TRBJ2-7; TRBD1 matches 7 bases. Germline-derived CDR1 and CDR2 are SGHTA and FQGNSA. This CDR3 spans 17 amino acids. Germline trimming cut 0 bases from V and 0 bases from J; bases unmatched to any gene: 8. The CDR3, as DNA: TGTGCCAGCAGCTTAGCGAGAGGGGGCCAGAGCTCCTACGAGCAGTACTTC. Amino acids: CASSLARGGQSSYEQYF.

This clonotype was seen many times. V gene TRBV10-3 combines with J gene TRBJ2-2; D gene unclear. The germline V gene has CDR1 ENHRY and CDR2 SYGVKD. CDR3 length equals 11 residues. The V end lost 6 bases, the J end lost 5 bases, and 4 bases lay between the germline ends. CDR3 in DNA: TGTGCCATCAGCCAGACCGGGGAGCTGTTTTTT. It is translated as CAISQTGELFF.

This clonotype came up many times. The CDR3 coding sequence is TGTGCCAGCAGTTTTACTCACACCGGGCCACACTCTGGAAACACCATATATTTT. It translates to CASSFTHTGPHSGNTIYF. V gene TRBV28 combines with J gene TRBJ1-3; D gene unclear. V lost 3 bases to trimming and J lost 0 bases, with 18 bases between them. The V gene's germline CDR1 is MDHEN and CDR2 SYDVKM. The CDR3 covers 18 residues.

This sequence joins TRBV3-1 and TRBJ1-2; D gene unclear. The CDR3 sequence is 9 residues long. V gave up 8 bases and J gave up 4 bases, with 2 bases separating them. Germline V gene lookup returns CDR1 LGHDT and CDR2 YNNKEL (reference sequence). The CDR3 DNA reads TGTGCCAGCTCCTATGGCTACACCTTC. The encoded protein is CASSYGYTF.

The V call is TRBV7-2, the J call TRBJ2-7, with D hard to call. This CDR3 has 11 residues. The V end was cut by 0 bases, the J end by 6 bases, with 3 bases between. Germline V gives CDR1 SGHTA, CDR2 FQGNSA. The CDR3 bases are TGTGCCAGCAGCTTAGCTGCCGAGCAGTACTTC. Its translation: CASSLAAEQYF.

This clonotype was seen many times. The gene calls are TRBV20-1 and TRBJ2-7, with D unclear. The CDR3 is 14 residues long. V dropped 3 bases and J dropped 4 bases, with 16 bases sitting between them. Looked up from germline, CDR1 is DFQATT and CDR2 is SNEGSKA (reference sequence). As DNA, the CDR3 is TGCAGTGCTAGTAATATGGCTACCCGATACGAGCAGTACTTC. Its translation: CSASNMATRYEQYF.

The sample holds a few counts of this clonotype. The chain is built from TRBV6-5 and TRBJ1-4; tentative D call: TRBD1 (6 bases). This CDR3 has 13 amino acids. With 11 bases removed from V and 6 bases from J, the gap between germline ends came to 16 bases. The germline V gene has CDR1 MNHEY and CDR2 SVGAGI. The CDR3 reads CAALQGGDEKLFF. The DNA for the CDR3 is TGTGCCGCTTTACAGGGAGGCGATGAAAAACTGTTTTTT.

This clonotype has a count of ten or more. The chain joins TRBV7-2 to TRBJ2-7, with no clear D. The V gene's germline CDR1 is SGHTA and CDR2 FQGNSA. V was cut by 6 bases and J by 2 bases, with 5 bases left in between. The CDR3 is 11 residues long. The CDR3 protein is CASSTAYEQYF. The CDR3 nucleotides are TGTGCCAGCAGTACTGCCTACGAGCAGTACTTC.

The chain couples TRBV20-1 to TRBJ2-7; 10 nucleotides align to TRBD2. The CDR3 extends over 14 amino acids. V was clipped by 6 bases and J by 1 base; unmatched bases: 6. CDR1 and CDR2 from the germline V gene are DFQATT and SNEGSKA (reference sequence). CDR3 protein: CSARLAGTSYEQYF. In DNA form, the CDR3 reads TGCAGTGCAAGACTAGCGGGTACTTCCTACGAGCAGTACTTC.

The rearrangement joins TRBV14 to TRBJ2-1, with TRBD2 as a possible D gene (6 bases). Trimming removed 0 bases from V and 4 bases from J, with 13 bases in between. This CDR3 comprises 16 residues. CDR1 SGHDN and CDR2 FVKESK come from the germline V gene. The CDR3 is CASSQDRARDYNEQFF. The CDR3 nucleotides are TGTGCCAGCAGCCAAGATCGGGCGCGGGATTACAATGAGCAGTTCTTC.

This clonotype was found many times. The chain carries TRBV7-9 and TRBJ2-5, with D hard to call. Germline CDR1 SEHNR, CDR2 FQNEAQ (reference sequence). Trimming removed 1 base from V and 3 bases from J, with 6 bases in between. The CDR3 spans 13 residues. This chain's CDR3 is CASSLVREETQYF. The CDR3 coding sequence is TGTGCCAGCAGCTTAGTTCGGGAAGAGACCCAGTACTTC.

On this clonotype itself: It may be a read error: a sequence one base away is much more abundant. The J gene is TRBJ2-1, the V gene TRBV18; D is unresolved. Germline lookup yields CDR1 KGHSH and CDR2 LQKENI. This CDR3 region has 12 residues. V lost 4 bases and J 5 bases, leaving 6 bases between the germline ends. CDR3 amino acids: CASSLNDNEQFF. As DNA, the CDR3 is TGTGCCAGCTCACTGAACGACAATGAGCAGTTCTTC.

The V and J genes are TRBV4-3 and TRBJ1-3; D gene unclear. V dropped 0 bases and J dropped 7 bases, with 16 bases sitting between them. Germline lookup yields CDR1 LGHNA and CDR2 YSLEER. The CDR3 has 16 amino acids. CDR3 nucleotides: TGCGCCAGCAGCCAAGATTATGGAAGCAGAGGTAACACCATATATTTT. Protein product: CASSQDYGSRGNTIYF.

In its sample, this clonotype was seen many times. V usage is TRBV4-2 and J usage is TRBJ2-3; TRBD1 might be the D (6 bases). The CDR3 has 16 amino acids. Trimming left V 4 bases short and J 5 bases short, with 19 bases between. Germline V gene sequence: CDR1 LGHNA, CDR2 YNFKEQ. The CDR3 protein is CASSRDYREWRDTQYF. Here the CDR3 DNA reads TGTGCCAGCAGCCGAGACTACAGGGAATGGAGAGATACGCAGTATTTT.

By sample fraction, this clonotype is medium-sized (0.01 to 0.1%). The V gene is TRBV15, the J gene TRBJ2-3; 8 bases match TRBD1. V lost 0 bases to trimming and J lost 6 bases; unmatched junction nucleotides: 5. The CDR3 covers 15 residues. Germline CDR1 is LNHNV and CDR2 is YYDKDF (reference sequence). CDR3 loop: CATSREQGGRDTQYF. The CDR3 nucleotides are TGTGCCACCAGCAGAGAACAGGGGGGTAGGGATACGCAGTATTTT.

Worth noting for this clonotype: The junction departs from germline at one end; a sequencing error may be responsible. The chain combines TRBV20-1 with TRBJ2-3; 12 nucleotides align to TRBD2. Germline V gene sequence: CDR1 DFQATT, CDR2 SNEGSKA (reference sequence). This CDR3 is 16 amino acids long. The CDR3 DNA sequence: TGCTGTGCTCTTCCTACAAGACTAGCGGGAGTCGATACGCAGTATTTT. It encodes CCALPTRLAGVDTQYF.

This clonotype occurred many times. The chain employs TRBV7-9 and TRBJ1-4; D not resolved. Looked up from germline, CDR1 is SEHNR and CDR2 is FQNEAQ (reference sequence). CDR3 size: 15 residues. Deletions cut 2 bases from V and 5 bases from J, with 12 bases between. The CDR3 region is CASSLFGEENEKLFF. In nucleotides, the CDR3 is TGTGCCAGCAGCTTATTTGGGGAGGAGAATGAAAAACTGTTTTTT.

This clonotype showed up many times. The V and J genes are TRBV3-1 and TRBJ2-7, with D maybe TRBD1 (7 bases). With 8 bases removed from V and 2 bases from J, the gap between germline ends came to 13 bases. Germline V gene sequence: CDR1 LGHDT, CDR2 YNNKEL (reference sequence). This CDR3 spans 13 amino acids. CDR3: CASARGAAYEQYF. The CDR3, as DNA: TGTGCCAGCGCCAGGGGGGCAGCCTACGAGCAGTACTTC.

A note on this clonotype: A much larger clone sits a single nucleotide away, making a read error possible. The missing conserved phenylalanine or tryptophan at the end of this CDR3 makes a read error likely. The chain employs TRBV3-1 and TRBJ2-1; D call uncertain. Germline assignment: CDR1 LGHDT and CDR2 YNNKEL (reference sequence). The CDR3 extends over 17 amino acids. Trimming left V 1 base short and J 10 bases short, with 23 bases between. The CDR3: CASSQGSAMSRLGEQFY. The CDR3 DNA reads as TGTGCCAGCAGCCAAGGAAGTGCGATGAGTCGGTTAGGGGAGCAGTTCTAC.

The chain joins TRBV19 to TRBJ1-2, with TRBD1 as a possible D gene (5 bases). With 6 bases removed from V and 4 bases from J, the gap between germline ends came to 15 bases. CDR3 length equals 14 residues. Germline V gene sequence: CDR1 LNHDA, CDR2 SQIVND (reference sequence). This chain's CDR3 is CASSPRGTSYGYTF. The CDR3 region has the DNA TGTGCCAGTAGCCCCCGGGGGACCTCCTATGGCTACACCTTC.